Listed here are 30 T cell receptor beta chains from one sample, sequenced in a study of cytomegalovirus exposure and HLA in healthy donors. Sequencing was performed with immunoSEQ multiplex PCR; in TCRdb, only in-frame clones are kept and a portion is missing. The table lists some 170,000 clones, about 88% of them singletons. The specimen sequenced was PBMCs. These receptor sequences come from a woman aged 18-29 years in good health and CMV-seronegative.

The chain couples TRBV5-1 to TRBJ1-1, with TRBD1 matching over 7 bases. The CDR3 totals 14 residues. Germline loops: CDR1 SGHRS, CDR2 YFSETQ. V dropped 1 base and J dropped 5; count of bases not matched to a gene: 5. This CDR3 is CASSLSVRGTEAFF. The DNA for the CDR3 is TGCGCCAGCAGCTTGTCTGTCAGGGGGACTGAAGCTTTCTTT.

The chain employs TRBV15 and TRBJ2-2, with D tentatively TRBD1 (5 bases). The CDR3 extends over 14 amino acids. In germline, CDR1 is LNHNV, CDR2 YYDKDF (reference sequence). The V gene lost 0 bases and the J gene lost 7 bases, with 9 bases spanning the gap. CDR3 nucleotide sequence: TGTGCCACCAGCAGAGATCCAGGGATCGGGGAGCTGTTTTTT. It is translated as CATSRDPGIGELFF. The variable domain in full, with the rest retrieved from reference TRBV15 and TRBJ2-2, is DAMVIQNPRYQVTQFGKPVTLSCSQTLNHNVMYWYQQKSSQAPKLLFHYYDKDFNNEADTPDNFQSRRPNTSFCFLDIRSPGLGDTAMYLCATSRDPGIGELFFGEGSRLTVL.

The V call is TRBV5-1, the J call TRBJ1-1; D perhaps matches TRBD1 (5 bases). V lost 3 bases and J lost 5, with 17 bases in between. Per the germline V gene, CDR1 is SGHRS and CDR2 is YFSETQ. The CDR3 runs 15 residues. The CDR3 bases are TGCGCCAGCAGCTCCTACTATTCGGGGGGAACTGAAGCTTTCTTT. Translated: CASSSYYSGGTEAFF. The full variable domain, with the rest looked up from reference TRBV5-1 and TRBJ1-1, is KAGVTQTPRYLIKTRGQQVTLSCSPISGHRSVSWYQQTPGQGLQFLFEYFSETQRNKGNFPGRFSGRQFSNSRSEMNVSTLELGDSALYLCASSSYYSGGTEAFFGQGTRLTVV.

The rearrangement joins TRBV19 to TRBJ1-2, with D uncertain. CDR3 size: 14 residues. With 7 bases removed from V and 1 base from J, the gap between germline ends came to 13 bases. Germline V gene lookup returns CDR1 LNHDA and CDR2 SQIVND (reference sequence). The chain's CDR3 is CASMAEDFNYGYTF. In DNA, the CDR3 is TGTGCCAGTATGGCGGAGGATTTTAACTATGGCTACACCTTC.

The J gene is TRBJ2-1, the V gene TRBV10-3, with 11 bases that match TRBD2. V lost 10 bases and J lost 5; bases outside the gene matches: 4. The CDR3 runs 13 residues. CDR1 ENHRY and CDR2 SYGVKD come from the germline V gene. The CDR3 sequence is CATLAGGHNEQFF. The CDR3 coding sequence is TGTGCCACTTTAGCGGGGGGGCACAATGAGCAGTTCTTC.

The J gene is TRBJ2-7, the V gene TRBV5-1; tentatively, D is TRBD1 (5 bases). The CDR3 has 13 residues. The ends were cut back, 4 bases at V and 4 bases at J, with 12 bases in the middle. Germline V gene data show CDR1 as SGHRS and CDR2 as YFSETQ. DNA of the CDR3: TGCGCCAGCAGCAACGGTGACAGATACGAGCAGTACTTC. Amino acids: CASSNGDRYEQYF.

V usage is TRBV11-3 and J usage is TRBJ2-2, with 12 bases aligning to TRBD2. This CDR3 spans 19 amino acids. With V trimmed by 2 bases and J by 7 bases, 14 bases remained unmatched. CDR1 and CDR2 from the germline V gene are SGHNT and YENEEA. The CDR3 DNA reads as TGTGCCAGCAGCTTAACGGCAGGGGCGGCTAGCGGGAGGGTCGGGGAGCTGTTTTTT. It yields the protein CASSLTAGAASGRVGELFF.

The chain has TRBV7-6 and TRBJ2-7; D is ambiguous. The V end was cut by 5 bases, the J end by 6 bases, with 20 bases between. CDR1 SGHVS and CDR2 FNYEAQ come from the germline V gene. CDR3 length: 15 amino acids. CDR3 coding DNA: TGTGCCAGCAGCCTAGGGTCATCCAACGGTCGCGAGCAGTACTTC. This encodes CASSLGSSNGREQYF.

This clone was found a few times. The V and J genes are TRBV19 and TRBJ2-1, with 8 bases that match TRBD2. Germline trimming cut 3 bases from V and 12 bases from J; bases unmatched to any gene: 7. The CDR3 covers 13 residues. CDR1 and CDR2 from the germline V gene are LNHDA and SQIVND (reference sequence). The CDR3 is CASSMWREEVQFF. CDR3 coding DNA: TGTGCCAGTAGTATGTGGCGGGAGGAGGTGCAGTTCTTC.

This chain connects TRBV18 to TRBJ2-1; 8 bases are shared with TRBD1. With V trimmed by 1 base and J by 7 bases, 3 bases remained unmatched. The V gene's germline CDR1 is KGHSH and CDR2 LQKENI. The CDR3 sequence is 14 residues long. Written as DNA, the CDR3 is TGTGCCAGCTCACCACAGACAGGGGAGAATGAGCAGTTCTTC. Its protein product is CASSPQTGENEQFF.

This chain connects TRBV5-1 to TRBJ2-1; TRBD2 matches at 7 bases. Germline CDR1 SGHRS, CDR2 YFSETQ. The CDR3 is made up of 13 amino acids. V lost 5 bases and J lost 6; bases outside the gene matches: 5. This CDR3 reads CASRIAGANEQFF. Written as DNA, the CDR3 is TGCGCCAGCAGGATAGCGGGCGCCAATGAGCAGTTCTTC. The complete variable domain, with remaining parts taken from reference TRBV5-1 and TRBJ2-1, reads KAGVTQTPRYLIKTRGQQVTLSCSPISGHRSVSWYQQTPGQGLQFLFEYFSETQRNKGNFPGRFSGRQFSNSRSEMNVSTLELGDSALYLCASRIAGANEQFFGPGTRLTVL.

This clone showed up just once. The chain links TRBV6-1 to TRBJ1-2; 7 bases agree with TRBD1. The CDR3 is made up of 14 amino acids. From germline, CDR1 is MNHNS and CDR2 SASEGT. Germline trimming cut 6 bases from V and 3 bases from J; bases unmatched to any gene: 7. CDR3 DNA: TGTGCCAGCAGCCTGAGGGGGCGCGACTATGGCTACACCTTC. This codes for CASSLRGRDYGYTF.

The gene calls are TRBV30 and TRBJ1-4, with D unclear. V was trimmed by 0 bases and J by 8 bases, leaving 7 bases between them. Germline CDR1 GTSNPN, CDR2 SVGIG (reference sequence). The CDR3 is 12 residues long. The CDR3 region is CAWSVRWEKLFF. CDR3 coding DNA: TGTGCCTGGAGTGTCCGGTGGGAAAAACTGTTTTTT.

The CDR3 is CASSLVQRNTEAFF. DNA of the CDR3: TGTGCCAGCAGCTTAGTACAGAGGAACACTGAAGCTTTCTTT. V and J are TRBV5-6 and TRBJ1-1; D gene uncertain. The germline V and J ends were trimmed by 2 bases and 1 base, with 9 bases remaining between them. The CDR3 has 14 residues. Germline V gene sequence: CDR1 SGHDT, CDR2 YYEEEE.

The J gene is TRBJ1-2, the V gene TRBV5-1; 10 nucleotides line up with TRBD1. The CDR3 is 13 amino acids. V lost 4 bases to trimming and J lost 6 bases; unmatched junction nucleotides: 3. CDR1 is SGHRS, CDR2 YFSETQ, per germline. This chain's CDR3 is CASSPGQGNGYTF. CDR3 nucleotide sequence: TGCGCCAGCAGCCCGGGACAGGGGAATGGCTACACCTTC.

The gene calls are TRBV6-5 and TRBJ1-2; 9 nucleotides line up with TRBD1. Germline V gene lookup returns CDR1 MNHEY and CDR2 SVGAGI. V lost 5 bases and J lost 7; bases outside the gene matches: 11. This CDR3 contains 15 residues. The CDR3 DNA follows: TGTGCCAGCAGTCCTCGGGACAGGGCTTATTTTGGCTACACCTTC. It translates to CASSPRDRAYFGYTF.

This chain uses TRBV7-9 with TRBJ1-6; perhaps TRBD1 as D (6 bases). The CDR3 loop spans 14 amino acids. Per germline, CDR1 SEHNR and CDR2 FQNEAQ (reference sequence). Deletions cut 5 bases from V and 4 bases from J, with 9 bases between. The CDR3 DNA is TGTGCCAGCAGCCAAGGACAGTATAATTCACCCCTCCACTTT. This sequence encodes CASSQGQYNSPLHF.

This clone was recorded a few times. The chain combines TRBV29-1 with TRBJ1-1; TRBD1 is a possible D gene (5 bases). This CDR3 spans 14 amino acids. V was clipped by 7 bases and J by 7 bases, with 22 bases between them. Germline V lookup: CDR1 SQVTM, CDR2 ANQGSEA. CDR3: CSAHGGGDRGEAFF. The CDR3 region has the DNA TGCAGCGCCCATGGCGGGGGGGACCGGGGTGAAGCTTTCTTT. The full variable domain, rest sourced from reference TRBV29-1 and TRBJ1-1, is SAVISQKPSRDICQRGTSLTIQCQVDSQVTMMFWYRQQPGQSLTLIATANQGSEATYESGFVIDKFPISRPNLTFSTLTVSNMSPEDSSIYLCSAHGGGDRGEAFFGQGTRLTVV.

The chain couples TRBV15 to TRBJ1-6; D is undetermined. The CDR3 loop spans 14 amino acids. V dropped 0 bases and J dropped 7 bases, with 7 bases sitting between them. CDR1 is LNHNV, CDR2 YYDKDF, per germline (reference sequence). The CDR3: CATSRDRGNSPLHF. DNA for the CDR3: TGTGCCACCAGCAGAGATCGAGGCAATTCACCCCTCCACTTT. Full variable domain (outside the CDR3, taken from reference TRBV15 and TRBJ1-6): DAMVIQNPRYQVTQFGKPVTLSCSQTLNHNVMYWYQQKSSQAPKLLFHYYDKDFNNEADTPDNFQSRRPNTSFCFLDIRSPGLGDTAMYLCATSRDRGNSPLHFGNGTRLTVT.

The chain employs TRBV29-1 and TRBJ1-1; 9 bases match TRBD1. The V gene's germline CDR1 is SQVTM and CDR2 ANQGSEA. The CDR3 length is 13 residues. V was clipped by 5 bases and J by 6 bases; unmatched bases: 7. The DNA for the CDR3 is TGCAGCGTTAACATACAGGGGGCGGCTGAAGCTTTCTTT. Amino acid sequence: CSVNIQGAAEAFF.

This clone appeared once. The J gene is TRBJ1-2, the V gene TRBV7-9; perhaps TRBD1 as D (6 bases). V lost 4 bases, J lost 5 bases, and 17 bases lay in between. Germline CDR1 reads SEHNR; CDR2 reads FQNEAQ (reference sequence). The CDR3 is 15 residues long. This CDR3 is CASSSRGGPGYGYTF. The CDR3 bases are TGTGCCAGCAGCTCCAGGGGAGGGCCCGGGTATGGCTACACCTTC.

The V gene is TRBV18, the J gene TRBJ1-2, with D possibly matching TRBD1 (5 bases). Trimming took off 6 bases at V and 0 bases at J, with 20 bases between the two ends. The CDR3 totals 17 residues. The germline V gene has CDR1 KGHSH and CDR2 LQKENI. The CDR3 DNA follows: TGTGCCAGCTCCCTCCGAAGGGACTCCTACGCTAACTATGGCTACACCTTC. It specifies CASSLRRDSYANYGYTF.

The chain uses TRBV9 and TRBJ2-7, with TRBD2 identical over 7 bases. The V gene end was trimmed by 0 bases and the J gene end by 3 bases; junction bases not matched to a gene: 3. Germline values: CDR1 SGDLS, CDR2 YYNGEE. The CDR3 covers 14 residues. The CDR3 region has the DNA TGTGCCAGCAGCGTAGAGACGGGAGGCTACGAGCAGTACTTC. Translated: CASSVETGGYEQYF.

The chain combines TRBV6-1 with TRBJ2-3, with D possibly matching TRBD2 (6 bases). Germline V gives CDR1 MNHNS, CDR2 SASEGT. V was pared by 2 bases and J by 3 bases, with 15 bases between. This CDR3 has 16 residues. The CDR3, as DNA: TGTGCCAGCAGTGAAAGGAGTGGAGGGTTGACAGATACGCAGTATTTT. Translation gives CASSERSGGLTDTQYF.

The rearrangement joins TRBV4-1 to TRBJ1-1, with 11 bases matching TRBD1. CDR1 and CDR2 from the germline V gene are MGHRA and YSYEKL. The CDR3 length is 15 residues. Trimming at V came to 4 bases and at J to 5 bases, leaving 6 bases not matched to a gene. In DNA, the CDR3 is TGCGCCAGCAGCCCTGGACAGGGGGCGGCTACTGAAGCTTTCTTT. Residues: CASSPGQGAATEAFF.

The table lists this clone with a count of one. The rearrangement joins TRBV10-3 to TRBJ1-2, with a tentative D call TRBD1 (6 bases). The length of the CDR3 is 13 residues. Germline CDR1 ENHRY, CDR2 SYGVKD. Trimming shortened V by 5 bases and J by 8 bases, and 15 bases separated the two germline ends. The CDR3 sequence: CAISTDRIGGYTF. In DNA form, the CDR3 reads TGTGCCATCAGTACTGACAGGATAGGAGGCTACACCTTC.

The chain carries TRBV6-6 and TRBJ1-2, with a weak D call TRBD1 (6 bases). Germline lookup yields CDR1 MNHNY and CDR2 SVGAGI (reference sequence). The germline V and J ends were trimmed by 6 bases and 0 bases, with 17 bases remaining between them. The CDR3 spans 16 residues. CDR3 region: CASSQGQQFSNYGYTF. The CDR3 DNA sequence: TGTGCCAGCAGCCAGGGACAACAGTTTTCTAACTATGGCTACACCTTC.

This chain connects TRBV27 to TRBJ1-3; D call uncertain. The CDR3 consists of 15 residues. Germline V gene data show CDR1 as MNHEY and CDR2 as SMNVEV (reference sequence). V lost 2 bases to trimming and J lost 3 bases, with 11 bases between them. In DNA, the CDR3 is TGTGCCAGCAGTTTAGGAGGCGCTGGTGGAAACACCATATATTTT. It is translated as CASSLGGAGGNTIYF.

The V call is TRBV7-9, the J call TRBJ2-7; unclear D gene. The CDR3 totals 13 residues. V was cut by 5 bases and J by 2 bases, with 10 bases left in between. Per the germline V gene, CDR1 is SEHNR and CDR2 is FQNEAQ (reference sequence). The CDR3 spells CASSRPGPYEQYF. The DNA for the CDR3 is TGTGCCAGCAGCCGCCCAGGTCCCTACGAGCAGTACTTC. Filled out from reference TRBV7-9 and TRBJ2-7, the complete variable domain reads DTGVSQNPRHKITKRGQNVTFRCDPISEHNRLYWYRQTLGQGPEFLTYFQNEAQLEKSRLLSDRFSAERPKGSFSTLEIQRTEQGDSAMYLCASSRPGPYEQYFGPGTRLTVT.

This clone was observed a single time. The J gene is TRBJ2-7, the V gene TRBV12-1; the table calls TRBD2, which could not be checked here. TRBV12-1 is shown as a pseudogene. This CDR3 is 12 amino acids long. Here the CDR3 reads CASSSSGGRQYF. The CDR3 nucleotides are TGTGCCAGCAGCTCCTCCGGGGGGCGGCAGTACTTC.